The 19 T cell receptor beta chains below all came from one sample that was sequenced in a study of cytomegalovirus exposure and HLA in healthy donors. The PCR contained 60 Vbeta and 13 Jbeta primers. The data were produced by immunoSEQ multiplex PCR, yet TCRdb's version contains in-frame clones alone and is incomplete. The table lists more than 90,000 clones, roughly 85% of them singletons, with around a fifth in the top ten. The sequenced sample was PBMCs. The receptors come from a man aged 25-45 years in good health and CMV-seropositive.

CDR3 in amino acids: CASSGGLAGAADTQYF. Written as DNA, the CDR3 is TGTGCCAGCAGCGGGGGACTAGCGGGAGCGGCAGATACGCAGTATTTT. The J gene is TRBJ2-3, the V gene TRBV7-8, with 14 bases fitting TRBD2. V dropped 5 bases and J dropped 4; count of bases not matched to a gene: 5. Per the germline V gene, CDR1 is SGHVS and CDR2 is FQNEAQ. The CDR3 is 16 residues long.

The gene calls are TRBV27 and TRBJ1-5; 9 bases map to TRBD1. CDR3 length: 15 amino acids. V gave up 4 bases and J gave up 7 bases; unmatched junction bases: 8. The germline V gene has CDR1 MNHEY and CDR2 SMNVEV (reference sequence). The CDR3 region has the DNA TGTGCCAGCAGTTCAACAGGGGGCGCAGTACAGCCCCAGCATTTT. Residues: CASSSTGGAVQPQHF.

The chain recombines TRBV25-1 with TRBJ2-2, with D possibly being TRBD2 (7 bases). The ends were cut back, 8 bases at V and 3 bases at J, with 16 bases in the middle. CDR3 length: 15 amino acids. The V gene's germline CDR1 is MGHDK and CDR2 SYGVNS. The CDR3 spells CASRGRGGDTGELFF. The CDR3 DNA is TGTGCCAGCCGGGGGAGGGGGGGTGACACCGGGGAGCTGTTTTTT.

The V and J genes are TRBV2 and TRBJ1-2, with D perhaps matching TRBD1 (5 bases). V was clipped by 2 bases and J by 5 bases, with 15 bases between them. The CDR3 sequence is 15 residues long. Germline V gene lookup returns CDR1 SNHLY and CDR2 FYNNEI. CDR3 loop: CASSESGTPEYGYTF. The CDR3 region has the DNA TGTGCCAGCAGTGAATCCGGGACTCCTGAATATGGCTACACCTTC.

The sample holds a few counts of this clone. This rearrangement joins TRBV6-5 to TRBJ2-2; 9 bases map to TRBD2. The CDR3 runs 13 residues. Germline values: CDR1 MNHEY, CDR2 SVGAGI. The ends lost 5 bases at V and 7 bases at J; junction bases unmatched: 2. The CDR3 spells CASSPSGIGELFF. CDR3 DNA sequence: TGTGCCAGCAGTCCTAGCGGGATCGGGGAGCTGTTTTTT.

The CDR3 region has the DNA TGTGCCAGCATTAGCAGGGGAGGGAACAATGAGCAGTTCTTC. It specifies CASISRGGNNEQFF. The chain is built from TRBV2 and TRBJ2-1, with D perhaps matching TRBD2 (7 bases). CDR3 length equals 14 residues. The germline CDR1 and CDR2 sequences are SNHLY and FYNNEI. Trimming removed 7 bases from V and 5 bases from J, with 15 bases in between.

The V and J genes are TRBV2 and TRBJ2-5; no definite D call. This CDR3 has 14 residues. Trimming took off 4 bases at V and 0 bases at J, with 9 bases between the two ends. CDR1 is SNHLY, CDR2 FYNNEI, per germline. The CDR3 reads CASSVRIYQETQYF. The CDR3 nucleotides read TGTGCCAGCAGTGTGAGGATTTACCAAGAGACCCAGTACTTC.

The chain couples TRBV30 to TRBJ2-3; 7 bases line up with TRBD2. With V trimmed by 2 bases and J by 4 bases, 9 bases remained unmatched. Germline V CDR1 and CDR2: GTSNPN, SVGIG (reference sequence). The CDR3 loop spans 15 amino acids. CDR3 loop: CAWSRGRAFSDTQYF. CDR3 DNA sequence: TGTGCCTGGAGTCGAGGGAGGGCCTTCTCAGATACGCAGTATTTT.

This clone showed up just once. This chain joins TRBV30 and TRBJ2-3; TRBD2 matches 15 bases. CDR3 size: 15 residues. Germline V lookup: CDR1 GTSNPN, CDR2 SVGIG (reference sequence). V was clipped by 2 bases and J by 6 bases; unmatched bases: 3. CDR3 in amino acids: CAWSPGTSGRDTQYF. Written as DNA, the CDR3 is TGTGCCTGGAGTCCCGGGACTAGCGGGAGGGATACGCAGTATTTT.

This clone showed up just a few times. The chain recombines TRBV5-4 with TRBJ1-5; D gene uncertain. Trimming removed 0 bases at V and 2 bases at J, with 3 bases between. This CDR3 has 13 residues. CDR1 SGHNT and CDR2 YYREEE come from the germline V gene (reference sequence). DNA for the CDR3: TGTGCCAGCAGCTTGGCCGGCAATCAGCCCCAGCATTTT. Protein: CASSLAGNQPQHF.

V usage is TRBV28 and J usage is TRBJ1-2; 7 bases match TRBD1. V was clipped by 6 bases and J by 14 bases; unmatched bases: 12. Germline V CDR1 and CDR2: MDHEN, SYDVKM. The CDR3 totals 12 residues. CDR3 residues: CASSLTGQAGTF. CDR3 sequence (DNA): TGTGCCAGCAGCTTAACCGGACAGGCTGGAACCTTC.

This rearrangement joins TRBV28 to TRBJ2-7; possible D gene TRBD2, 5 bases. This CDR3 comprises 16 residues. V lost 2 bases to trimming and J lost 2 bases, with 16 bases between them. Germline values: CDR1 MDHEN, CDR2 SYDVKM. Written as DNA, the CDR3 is TGTGCCAGCAGTTTAGTCATGGGATCGGGAACCTACGAGCAGTACTTC. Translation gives CASSLVMGSGTYEQYF.

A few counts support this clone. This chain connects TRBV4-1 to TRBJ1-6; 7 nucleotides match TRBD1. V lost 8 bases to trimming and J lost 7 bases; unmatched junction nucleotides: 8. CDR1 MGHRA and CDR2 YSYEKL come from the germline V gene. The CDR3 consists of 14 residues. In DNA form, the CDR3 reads TGCGCCAGCGGAACCGGGACAGCAAATTCACCCCTCCACTTT. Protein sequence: CASGTGTANSPLHF.

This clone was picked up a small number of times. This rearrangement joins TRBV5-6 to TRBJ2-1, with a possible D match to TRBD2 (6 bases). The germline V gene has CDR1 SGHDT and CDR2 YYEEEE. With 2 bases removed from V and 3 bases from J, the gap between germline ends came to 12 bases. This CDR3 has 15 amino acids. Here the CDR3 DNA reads TGTGCCAGCAGCTTAGGGACTGACTTCTACAATGAGCAGTTCTTC. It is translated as CASSLGTDFYNEQFF. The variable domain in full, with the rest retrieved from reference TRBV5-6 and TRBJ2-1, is DAGVTQSPTHLIKTRGQQVTLRCSPKSGHDTVSWYQQALGQGPQFIFQYYEEEERQRGNFPDRFSGHQFPNYSSELNVNALLLGDSALYLCASSLGTDFYNEQFFGPGTRLTVL.

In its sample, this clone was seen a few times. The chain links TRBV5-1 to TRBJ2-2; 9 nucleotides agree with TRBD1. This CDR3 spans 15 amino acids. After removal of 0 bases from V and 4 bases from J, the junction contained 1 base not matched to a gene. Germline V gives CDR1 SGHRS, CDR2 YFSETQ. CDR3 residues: CASSLGQGGTGELFF. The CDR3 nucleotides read TGCGCCAGCAGCTTGGGACAGGGGGGCACCGGGGAGCTGTTTTTT.

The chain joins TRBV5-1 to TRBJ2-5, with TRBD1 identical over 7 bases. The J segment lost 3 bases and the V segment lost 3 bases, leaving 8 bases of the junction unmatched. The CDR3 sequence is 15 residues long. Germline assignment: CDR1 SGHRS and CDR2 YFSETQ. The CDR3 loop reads CASSSEGANEETQYF. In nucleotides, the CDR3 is TGCGCCAGCAGCTCAGAGGGGGCGAACGAAGAGACCCAGTACTTC.

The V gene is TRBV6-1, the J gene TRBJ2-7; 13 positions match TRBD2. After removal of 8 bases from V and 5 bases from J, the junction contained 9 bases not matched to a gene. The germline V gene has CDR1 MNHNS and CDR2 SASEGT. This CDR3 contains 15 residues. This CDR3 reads CASSPLAGGIHEQYV. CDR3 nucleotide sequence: TGTGCCAGCTCCCCACTAGCGGGAGGGATCCACGAGCAGTACGTC.

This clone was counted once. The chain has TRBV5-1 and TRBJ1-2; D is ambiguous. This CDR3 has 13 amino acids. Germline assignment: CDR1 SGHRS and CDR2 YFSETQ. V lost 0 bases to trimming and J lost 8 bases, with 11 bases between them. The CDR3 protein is CASSLGQARGYTF. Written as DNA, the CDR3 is TGCGCCAGCAGCTTGGGTCAGGCGAGAGGCTACACCTTC.

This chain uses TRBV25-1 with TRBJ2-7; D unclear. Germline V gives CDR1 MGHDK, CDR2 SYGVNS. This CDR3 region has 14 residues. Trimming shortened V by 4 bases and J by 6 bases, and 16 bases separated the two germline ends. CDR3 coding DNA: TGTGCCAGCAGTGGGAACTTTGGGCTTCCCGAGCAGTACTTC. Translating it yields CASSGNFGLPEQYF.